What follows describes a single T cell receptor (beta chain). Antigen specificity is unknown. The sample originates from a study of cytomegalovirus exposure and HLA in healthy donors. Primers for the PCR totalled 60 Vbeta and 13 Jbeta. Produced via immunoSEQ multiplex PCR; TCRdb's table is partial and in-frame only. The sample has under 150,000 clones, about 80% seen once; the top ten hold approximately 2.3%. Points from the study as a whole: In a later analysis, HLA-associated TCR beta chains were more clonally expanded than equally common others.

V lost 4 bases, J lost 1 base, and 7 bases lay in between. The CDR3 runs 13 residues. CDR1 is SGHDN, CDR2 FVKESK, per germline. Sequences were obtained from PBMCs. This receptor was taken from a young man in good health and CMV-seronegative. The V gene is TRBV14, the J gene TRBJ1-2; TRBD1 might be the D (5 bases). For the CDR3, the DNA is TGTGCCAGCAGCCCGGGACTTAACTATGGCTACACCTTC. Translated, it gives CASSPGLNYGYTF. Using reference TRBV14 and TRBJ1-2 for the parts outside the CDR3, the full variable domain is EAGVTQFPSHSVIEKGQTVTLRCDPISGHDNLYWYRRVMGKEIKFLLHFVKESKQDESGMPNNRFLAERTGGTYSTLKVQPAELEDSGVYFCASSPGLNYGYTFGSGTRLTVV.